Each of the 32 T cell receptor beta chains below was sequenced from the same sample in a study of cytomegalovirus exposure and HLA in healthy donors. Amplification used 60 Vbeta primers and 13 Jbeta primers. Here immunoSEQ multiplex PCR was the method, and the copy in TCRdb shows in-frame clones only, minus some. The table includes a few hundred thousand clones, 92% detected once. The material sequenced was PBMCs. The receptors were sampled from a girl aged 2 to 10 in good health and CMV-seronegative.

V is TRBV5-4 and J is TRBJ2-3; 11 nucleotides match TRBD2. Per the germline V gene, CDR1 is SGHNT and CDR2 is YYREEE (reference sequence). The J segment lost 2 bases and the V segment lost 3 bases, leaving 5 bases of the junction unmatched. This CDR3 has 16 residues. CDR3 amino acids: CASSSGGLADTDTQYF. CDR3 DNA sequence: TGTGCCAGCAGCTCAGGGGGACTAGCGGACACAGATACGCAGTATTTT.

The CDR3 region has the DNA TGTGCCAGCAGCTCCCGAAGACTAGCGGGAGGGCCTAACACCGGGGAGCTGTTTTTT. It is translated as CASSSRRLAGGPNTGELFF. The rearrangement links TRBV7-8 to TRBJ2-2; 14 bases line up with TRBD2. The CDR3 covers 19 residues. The V gene's germline CDR1 is SGHVS and CDR2 FQNEAQ. The V and J ends lost 4 bases and 2 bases, in that order; junction bases with no gene match: 9.

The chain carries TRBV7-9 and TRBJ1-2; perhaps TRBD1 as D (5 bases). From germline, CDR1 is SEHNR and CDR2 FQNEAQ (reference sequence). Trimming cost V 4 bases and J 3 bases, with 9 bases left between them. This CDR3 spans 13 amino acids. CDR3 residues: CASSSETDYGYTF. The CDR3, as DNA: TGTGCCAGCAGCTCTGAGACAGACTATGGCTACACCTTC.

CDR3 region: CSVRLAGGYEQYF. The CDR3 DNA reads as TGCAGCGTGAGACTAGCGGGAGGCTACGAGCAGTACTTC. J is TRBJ2-5 and V is TRBV29-1, with 13 bases that match TRBD2. The J call may be incorrect, as the DNA end agrees better with TRBJ2-7. Germline lookup yields CDR1 SQVTM and CDR2 ANQGSEA. The CDR3 has 13 residues.

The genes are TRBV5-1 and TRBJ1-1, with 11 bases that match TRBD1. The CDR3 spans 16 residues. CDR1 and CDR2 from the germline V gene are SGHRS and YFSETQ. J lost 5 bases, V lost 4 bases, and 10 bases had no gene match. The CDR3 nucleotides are TGCGCCAGCAGCCAAGGACAGGGGGCAGGGTGGACTGAAGCTTTCTTT. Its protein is CASSQGQGAGWTEAFF.

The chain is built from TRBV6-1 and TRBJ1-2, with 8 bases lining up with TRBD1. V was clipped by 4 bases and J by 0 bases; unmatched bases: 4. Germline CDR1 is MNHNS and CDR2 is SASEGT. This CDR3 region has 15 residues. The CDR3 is CASSGGQGPNYGYTF. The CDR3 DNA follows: TGTGCCAGCAGTGGAGGACAGGGTCCTAACTATGGCTACACCTTC.

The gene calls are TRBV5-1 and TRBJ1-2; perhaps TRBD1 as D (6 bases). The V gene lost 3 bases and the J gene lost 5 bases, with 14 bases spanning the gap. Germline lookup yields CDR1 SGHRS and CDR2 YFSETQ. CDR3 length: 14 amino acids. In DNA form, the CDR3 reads TGCGCCAGCAGCTACGACAGGACCAAATATGGCTACACCTTC. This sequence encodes CASSYDRTKYGYTF.

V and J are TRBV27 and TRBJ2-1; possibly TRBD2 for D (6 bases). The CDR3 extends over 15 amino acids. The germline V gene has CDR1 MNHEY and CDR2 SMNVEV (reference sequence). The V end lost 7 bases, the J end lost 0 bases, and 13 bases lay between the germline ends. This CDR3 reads CASTFGGSSYNEQFF. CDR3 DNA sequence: TGTGCCAGCACCTTTGGAGGGAGCTCCTACAATGAGCAGTTCTTC.

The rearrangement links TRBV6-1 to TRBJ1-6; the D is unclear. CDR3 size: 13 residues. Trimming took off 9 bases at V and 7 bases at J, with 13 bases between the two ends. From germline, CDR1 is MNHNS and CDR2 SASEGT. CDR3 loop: CAREPRGNSPLHF. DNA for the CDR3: TGTGCCAGAGAGCCCCGGGGAAATTCACCCCTCCACTTT.

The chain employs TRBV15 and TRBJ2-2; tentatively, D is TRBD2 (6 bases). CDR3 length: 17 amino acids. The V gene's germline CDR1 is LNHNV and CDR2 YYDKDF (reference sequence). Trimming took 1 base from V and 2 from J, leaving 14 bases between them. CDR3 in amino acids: CATSRVGGIGNTGELFF. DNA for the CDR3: TGTGCCACCAGCAGAGTGGGCGGGATCGGTAACACCGGGGAGCTGTTTTTT.

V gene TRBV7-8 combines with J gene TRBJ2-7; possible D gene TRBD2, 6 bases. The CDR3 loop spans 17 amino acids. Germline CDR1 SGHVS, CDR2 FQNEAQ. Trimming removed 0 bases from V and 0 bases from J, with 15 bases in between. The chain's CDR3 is CASSLAFSGASSYEQYF. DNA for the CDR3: TGTGCCAGCAGCTTAGCTTTTAGCGGCGCAAGCTCCTACGAGCAGTACTTC.

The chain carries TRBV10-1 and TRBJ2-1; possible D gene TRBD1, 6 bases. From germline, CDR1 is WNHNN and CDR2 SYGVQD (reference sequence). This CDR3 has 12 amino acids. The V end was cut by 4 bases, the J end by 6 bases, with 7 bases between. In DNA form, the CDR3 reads TGCGCCAGCAGTGGGGGGCCCAATGAGCAGTTCTTC. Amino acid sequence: CASSGGPNEQFF.

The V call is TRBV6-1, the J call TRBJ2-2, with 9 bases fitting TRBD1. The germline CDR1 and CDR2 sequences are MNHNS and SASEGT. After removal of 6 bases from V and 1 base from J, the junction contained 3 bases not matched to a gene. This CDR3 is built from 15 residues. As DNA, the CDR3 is TGTGCCAGCAGAACGGGACAGGGGAACACCGGGGAGCTGTTTTTT. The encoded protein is CASRTGQGNTGELFF.

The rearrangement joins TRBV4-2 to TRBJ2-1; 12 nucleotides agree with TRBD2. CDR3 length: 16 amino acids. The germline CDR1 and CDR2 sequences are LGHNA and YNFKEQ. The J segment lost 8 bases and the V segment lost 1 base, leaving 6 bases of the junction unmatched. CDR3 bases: TGTGCCAGCAGCCAAGTAGGTCTAGCGGGGGGGCATGAGCAGTTCTTC. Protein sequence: CASSQVGLAGGHEQFF.

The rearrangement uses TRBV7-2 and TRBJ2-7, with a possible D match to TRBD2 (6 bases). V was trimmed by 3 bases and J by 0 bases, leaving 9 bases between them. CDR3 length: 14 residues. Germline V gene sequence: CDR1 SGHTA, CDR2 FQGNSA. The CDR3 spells CASSFSGTSYEQYF. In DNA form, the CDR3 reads TGTGCCAGCAGCTTTAGCGGCACCTCCTACGAGCAGTACTTC.

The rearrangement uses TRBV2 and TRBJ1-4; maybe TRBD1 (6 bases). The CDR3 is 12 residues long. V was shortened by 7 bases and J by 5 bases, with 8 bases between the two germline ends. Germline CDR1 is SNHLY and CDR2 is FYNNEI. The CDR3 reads CASITGNEKLFF. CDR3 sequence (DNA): TGTGCCAGCATCACAGGGAATGAAAAACTGTTTTTT.

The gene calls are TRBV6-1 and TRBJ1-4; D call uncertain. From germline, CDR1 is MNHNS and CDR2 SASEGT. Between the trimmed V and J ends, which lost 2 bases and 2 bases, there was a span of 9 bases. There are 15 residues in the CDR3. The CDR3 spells CASSESWATNEKLFF. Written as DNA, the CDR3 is TGTGCCAGCAGTGAAAGTTGGGCTACTAATGAAAAACTGTTTTTT.

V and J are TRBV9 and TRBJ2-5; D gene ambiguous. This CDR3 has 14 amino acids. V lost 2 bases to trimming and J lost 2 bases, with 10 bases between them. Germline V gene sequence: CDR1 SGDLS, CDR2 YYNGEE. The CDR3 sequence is CASSVTSAQETQYF. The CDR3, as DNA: TGTGCCAGCAGCGTTACGAGCGCTCAAGAGACCCAGTACTTC.

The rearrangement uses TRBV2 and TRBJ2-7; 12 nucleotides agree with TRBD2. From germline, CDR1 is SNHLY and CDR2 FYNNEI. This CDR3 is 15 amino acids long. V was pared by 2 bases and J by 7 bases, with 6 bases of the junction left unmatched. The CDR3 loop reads CASSEQTSGSDEQYF. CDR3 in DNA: TGTGCCAGCAGTGAACAGACTAGCGGGAGCGATGAGCAGTACTTC.

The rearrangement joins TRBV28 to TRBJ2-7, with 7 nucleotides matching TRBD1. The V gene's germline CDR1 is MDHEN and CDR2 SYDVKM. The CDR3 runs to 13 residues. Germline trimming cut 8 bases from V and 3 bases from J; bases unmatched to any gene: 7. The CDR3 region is CASGTVSHYEQYF. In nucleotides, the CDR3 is TGTGCCAGCGGGACAGTGAGTCACTACGAGCAGTACTTC.

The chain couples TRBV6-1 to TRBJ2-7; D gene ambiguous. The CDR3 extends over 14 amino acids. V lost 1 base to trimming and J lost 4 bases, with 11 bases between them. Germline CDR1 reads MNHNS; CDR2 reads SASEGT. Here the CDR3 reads CASSEELSVYEQYF. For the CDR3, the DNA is TGTGCCAGCAGTGAAGAACTATCGGTATACGAGCAGTACTTC.

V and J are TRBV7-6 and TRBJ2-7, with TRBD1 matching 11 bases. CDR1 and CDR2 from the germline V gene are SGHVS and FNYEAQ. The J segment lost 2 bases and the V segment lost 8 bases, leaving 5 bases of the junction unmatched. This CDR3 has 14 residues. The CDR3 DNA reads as TGTGCCAGCGGACAGGGACAGGGGGCCTACGAGCAGTACTTC. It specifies CASGQGQGAYEQYF.

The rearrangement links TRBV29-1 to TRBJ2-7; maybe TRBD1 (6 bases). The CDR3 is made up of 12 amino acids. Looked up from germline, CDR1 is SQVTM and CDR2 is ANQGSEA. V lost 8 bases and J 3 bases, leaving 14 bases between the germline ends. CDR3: CSFSDSYYEQYF. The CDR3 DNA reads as TGCAGCTTTTCGGACAGCTACTACGAGCAGTACTTC.

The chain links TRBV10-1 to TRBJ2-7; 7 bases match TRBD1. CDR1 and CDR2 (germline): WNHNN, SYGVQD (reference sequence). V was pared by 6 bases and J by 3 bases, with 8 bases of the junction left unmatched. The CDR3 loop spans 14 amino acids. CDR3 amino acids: CASSRDSGNYEQYF. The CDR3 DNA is TGCGCCAGCAGCCGGGACAGTGGGAACTACGAGCAGTACTTC.

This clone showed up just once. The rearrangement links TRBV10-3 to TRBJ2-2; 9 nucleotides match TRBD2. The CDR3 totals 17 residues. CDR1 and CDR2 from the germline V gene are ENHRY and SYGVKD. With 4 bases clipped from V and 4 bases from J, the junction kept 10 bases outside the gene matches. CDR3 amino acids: CAISALGISGSTGELFF. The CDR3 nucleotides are TGTGCCATCAGTGCGCTTGGTATTAGCGGGAGCACCGGGGAGCTGTTTTTT.

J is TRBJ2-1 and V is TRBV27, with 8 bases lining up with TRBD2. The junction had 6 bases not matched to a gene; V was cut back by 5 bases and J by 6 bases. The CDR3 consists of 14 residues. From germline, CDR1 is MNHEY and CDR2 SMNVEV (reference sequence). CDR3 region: CASSKRESSNEQFF. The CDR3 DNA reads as TGTGCCAGCAGTAAGCGGGAGAGCAGCAATGAGCAGTTCTTC.

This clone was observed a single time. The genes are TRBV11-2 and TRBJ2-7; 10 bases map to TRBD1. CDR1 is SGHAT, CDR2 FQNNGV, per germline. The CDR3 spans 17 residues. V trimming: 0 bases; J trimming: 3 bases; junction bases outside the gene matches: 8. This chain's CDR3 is CASSLDTGTGASYEQYF. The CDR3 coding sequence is TGTGCCAGCAGCTTAGACACCGGGACAGGGGCTAGCTACGAGCAGTACTTC.

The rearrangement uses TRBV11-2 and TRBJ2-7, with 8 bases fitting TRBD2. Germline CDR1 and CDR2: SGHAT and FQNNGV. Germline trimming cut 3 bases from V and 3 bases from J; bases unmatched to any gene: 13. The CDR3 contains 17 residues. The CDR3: CASSFLLRSGAHYEQYF. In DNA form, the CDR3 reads TGTGCCAGCAGCTTTCTGTTACGTAGCGGGGCTCACTACGAGCAGTACTTC. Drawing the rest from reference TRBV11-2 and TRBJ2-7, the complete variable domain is EAGVAQSPRYKIIEKRQSVAFWCNPISGHATLYWYQQILGQGPKLLIQFQNNGVVDDSQLPKDRFSAERLKGVDSTLKIQPAKLEDSAVYLCASSFLLRSGAHYEQYFGPGTRLTVT.

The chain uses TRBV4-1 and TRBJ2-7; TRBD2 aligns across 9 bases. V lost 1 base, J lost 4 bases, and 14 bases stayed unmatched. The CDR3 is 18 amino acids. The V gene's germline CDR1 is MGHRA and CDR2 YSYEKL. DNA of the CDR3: TGCGCCAGCAGCCAAGGGATTTTTGGTCTAGCGGGACGATACGAGCAGTACTTC. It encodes CASSQGIFGLAGRYEQYF.

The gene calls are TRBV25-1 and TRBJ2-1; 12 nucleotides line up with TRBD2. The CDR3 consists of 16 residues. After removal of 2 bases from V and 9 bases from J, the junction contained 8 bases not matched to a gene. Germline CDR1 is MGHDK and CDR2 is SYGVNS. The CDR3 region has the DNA TGTGCCAGCAGTGAAAGCTTGACTAGCGGGAGCCTTGAGCAGTTCTTC. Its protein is CASSESLTSGSLEQFF.

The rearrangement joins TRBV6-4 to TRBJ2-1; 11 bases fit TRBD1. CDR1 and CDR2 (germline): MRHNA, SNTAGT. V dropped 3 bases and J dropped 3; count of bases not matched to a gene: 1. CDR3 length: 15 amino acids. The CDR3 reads CASSEGTGGYNEQFF. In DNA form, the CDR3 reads TGTGCCAGCAGTGAGGGGACAGGGGGCTACAATGAGCAGTTCTTC.

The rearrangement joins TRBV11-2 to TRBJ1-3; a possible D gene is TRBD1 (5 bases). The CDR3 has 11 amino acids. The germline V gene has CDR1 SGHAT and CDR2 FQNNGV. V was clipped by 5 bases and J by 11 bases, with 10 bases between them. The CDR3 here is CASSQQVAIYF. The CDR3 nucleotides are TGTGCCAGCAGCCAACAGGTGGCCATATATTTT. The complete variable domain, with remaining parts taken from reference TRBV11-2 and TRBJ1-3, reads EAGVAQSPRYKIIEKRQSVAFWCNPISGHATLYWYQQILGQGPKLLIQFQNNGVVDDSQLPKDRFSAERLKGVDSTLKIQPAKLEDSAVYLCASSQQVAIYFGEGSWLTVV.